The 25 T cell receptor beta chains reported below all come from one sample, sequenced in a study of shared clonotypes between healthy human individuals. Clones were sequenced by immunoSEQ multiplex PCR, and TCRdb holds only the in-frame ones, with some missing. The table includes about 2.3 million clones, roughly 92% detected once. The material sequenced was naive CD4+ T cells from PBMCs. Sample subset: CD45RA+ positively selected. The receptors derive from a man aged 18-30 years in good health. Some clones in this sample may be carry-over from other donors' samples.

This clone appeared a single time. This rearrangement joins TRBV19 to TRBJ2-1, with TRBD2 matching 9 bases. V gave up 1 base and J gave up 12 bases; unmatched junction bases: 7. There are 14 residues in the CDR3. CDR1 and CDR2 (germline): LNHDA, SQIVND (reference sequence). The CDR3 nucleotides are TGTGCCAGTAGTATAGGCCCAGGGCGGGAGGGGCAGTTCTTC. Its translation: CASSIGPGREGQFF.

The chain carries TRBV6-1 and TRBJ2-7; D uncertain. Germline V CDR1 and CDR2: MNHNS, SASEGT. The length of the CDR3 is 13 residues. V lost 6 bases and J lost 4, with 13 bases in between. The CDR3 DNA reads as TGTGCCAGCAGAGGGCCAGCAAGTTACGAGCAGTACTTC. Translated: CASRGPASYEQYF.

CDR3 in amino acids: CASSLQRVWPQHF. Written as DNA, the CDR3 is TGTGCCAGCAGTTTACAGCGAGTATGGCCCCAGCATTTT. The chain couples TRBV28 to TRBJ1-5; D not resolved. CDR1 is MDHEN and CDR2 is SYDVKM in the germline V gene. The CDR3 sequence is 13 residues long. The germline V and J ends were trimmed by 2 bases and 9 bases, with 11 bases remaining between them.

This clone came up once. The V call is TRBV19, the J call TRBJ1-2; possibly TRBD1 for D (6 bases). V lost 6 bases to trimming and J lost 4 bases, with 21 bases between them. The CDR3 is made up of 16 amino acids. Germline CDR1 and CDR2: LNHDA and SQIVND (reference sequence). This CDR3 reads CASSTQVRGSVYGYTF. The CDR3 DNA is TGTGCCAGTAGCACACAAGTCAGGGGTTCGGTCTATGGCTACACCTTC.

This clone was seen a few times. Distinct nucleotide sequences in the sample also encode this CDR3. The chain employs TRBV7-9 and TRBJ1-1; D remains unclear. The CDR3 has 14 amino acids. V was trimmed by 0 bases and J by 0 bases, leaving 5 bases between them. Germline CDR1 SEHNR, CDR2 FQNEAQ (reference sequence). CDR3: CASSLAGVNTEAFF. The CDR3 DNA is TGTGCCAGCAGCTTAGCCGGGGTGAACACTGAAGCTTTCTTT.

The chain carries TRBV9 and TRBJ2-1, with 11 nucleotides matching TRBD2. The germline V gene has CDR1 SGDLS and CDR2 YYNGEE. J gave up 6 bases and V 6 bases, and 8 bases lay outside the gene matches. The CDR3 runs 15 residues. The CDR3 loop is CASTLEGTSGNEQFF. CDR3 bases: TGTGCCAGCACCCTGGAGGGGACTAGCGGCAATGAGCAGTTCTTC.

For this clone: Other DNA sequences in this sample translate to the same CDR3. CDR3 in DNA: TGCGCCAGCAGCTTGGGAGGGAAAGAGACCCAGTACTTC. Translating gives CASSLGGKETQYF. J is TRBJ2-5 and V is TRBV5-1; possibly TRBD2 for D (5 bases). The V end was cut by 0 bases, the J end by 3 bases, with 6 bases between. CDR1 is SGHRS, CDR2 YFSETQ, per germline. The CDR3 runs to 13 residues.

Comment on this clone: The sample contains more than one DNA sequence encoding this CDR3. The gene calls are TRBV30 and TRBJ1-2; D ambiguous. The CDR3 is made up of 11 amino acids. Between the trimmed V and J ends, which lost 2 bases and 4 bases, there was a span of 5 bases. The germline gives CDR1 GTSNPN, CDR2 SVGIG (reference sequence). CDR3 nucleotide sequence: TGTGCCTGGAGTCCCAGCTATGGCTACACCTTC. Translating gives CAWSPSYGYTF. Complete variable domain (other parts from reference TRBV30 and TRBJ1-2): SQTIHQWPATLVQPVGSPLSLECTVEGTSNPNLYWYRQAAGRGLQLLFYSVGIGQISSEVPQNLSASRPQDRQFILSSKKLLLSDSGFYLCAWSPSYGYTFGSGTRLTVV.

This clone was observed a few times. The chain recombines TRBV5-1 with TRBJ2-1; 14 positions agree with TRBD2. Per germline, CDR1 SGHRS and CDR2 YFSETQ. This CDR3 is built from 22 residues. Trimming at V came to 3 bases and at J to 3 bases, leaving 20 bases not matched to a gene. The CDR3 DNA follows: TGCGCCAGCAGCTCCGGGACTAGCGGGAGAGCCTACAATGACCTCCACTACAATGAGCAGTTCTTC. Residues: CASSSGTSGRAYNDLHYNEQFF.

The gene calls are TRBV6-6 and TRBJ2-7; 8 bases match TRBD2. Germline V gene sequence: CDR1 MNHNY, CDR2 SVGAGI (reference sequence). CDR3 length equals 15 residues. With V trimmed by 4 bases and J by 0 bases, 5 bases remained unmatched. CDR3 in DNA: TGTGCCAGCAGTTCCCGGGGGACTAGCTCCTACGAGCAGTACTTC. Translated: CASSSRGTSSYEQYF.

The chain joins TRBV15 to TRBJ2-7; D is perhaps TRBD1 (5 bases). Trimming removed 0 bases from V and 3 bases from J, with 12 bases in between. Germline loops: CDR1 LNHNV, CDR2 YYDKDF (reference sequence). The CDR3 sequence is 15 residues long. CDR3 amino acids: CATSRDSGASYEQYF. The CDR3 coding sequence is TGTGCCACCAGCAGAGATTCTGGGGCGAGCTACGAGCAGTACTTC.

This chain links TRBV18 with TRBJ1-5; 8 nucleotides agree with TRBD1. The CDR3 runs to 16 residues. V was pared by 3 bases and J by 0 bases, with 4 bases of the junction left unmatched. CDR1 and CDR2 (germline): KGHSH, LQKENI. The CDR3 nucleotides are TGTGCCAGCTCACCCGGACAGGGCTCTAGCAATCAGCCCCAGCATTTT. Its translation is CASSPGQGSSNQPQHF. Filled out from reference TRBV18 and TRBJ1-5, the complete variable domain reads NAGVMQNPRHLVRRRGQEARLRCSPMKGHSHVYWYRQLPEEGLKFMVYLQKENIIDESGMPKERFSAEFPKEGPSILRIQQVVRGDSAAYFCASSPGQGSSNQPQHFGDGTRLSIL.

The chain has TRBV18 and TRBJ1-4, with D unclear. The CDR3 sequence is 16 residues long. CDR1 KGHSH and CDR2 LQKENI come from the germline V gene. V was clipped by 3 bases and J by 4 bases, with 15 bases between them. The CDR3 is CASSPEGGRRNEKLFF. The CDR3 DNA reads TGTGCCAGCTCACCCGAAGGAGGGCGCCGTAATGAAAAACTGTTTTTT.

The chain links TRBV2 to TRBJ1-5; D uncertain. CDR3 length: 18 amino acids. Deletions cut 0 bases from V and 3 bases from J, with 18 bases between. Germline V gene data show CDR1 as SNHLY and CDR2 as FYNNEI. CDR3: CASSEAGGAGGYNQPQHF. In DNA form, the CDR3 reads TGTGCCAGCAGTGAAGCTGGTGGCGCAGGCGGTTACAATCAGCCCCAGCATTTT.

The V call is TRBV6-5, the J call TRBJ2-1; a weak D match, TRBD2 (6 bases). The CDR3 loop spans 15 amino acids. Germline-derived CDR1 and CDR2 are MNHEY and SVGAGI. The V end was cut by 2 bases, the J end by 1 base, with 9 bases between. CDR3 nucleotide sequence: TGTGCCAGCAGTTACGGGACTCCTTCCTACAATGAGCAGTTCTTC. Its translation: CASSYGTPSYNEQFF.

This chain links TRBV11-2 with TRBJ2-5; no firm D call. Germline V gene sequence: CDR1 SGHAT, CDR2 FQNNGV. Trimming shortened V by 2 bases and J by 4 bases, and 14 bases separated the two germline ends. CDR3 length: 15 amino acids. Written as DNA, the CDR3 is TGTGCCAGCAGCTTATGGATAGCAGATGGAGAGACCCAGTACTTC. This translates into CASSLWIADGETQYF.

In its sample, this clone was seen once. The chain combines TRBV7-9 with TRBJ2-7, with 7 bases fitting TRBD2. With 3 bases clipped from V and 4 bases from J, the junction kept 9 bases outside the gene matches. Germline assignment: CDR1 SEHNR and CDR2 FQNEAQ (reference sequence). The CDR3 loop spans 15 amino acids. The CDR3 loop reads CASSFTNDGGYEQYF. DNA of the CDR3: TGTGCCAGCAGCTTTACCAACGACGGGGGGTACGAGCAGTACTTC.

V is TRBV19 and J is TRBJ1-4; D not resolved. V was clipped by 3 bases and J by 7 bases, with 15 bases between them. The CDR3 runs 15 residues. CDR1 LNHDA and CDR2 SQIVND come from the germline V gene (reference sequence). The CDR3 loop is CASSIQGRRGEKLFF. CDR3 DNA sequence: TGTGCCAGTAGTATTCAAGGAAGGCGAGGTGAAAAACTGTTTTTT.

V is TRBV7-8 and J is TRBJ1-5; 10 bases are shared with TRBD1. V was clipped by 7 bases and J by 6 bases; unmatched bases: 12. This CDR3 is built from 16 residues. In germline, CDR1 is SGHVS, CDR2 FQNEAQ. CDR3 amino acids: CASIQTARDRGQPQHF. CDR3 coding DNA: TGTGCCAGCATCCAGACTGCAAGGGACAGGGGTCAGCCCCAGCATTTT.

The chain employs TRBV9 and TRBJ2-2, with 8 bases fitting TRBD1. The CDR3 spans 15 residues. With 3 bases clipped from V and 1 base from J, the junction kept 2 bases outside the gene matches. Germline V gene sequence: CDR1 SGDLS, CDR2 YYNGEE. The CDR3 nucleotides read TGTGCCAGCAGCGAGGGGACAGGGAACACCGGGGAGCTGTTTTTT. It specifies CASSEGTGNTGELFF.

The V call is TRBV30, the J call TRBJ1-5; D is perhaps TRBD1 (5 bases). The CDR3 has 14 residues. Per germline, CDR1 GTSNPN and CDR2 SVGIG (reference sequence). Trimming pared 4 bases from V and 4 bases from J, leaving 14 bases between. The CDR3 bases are TGTGCCTGGAACACCGGGACGTTAAATCAGCCCCAGCATTTT. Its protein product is CAWNTGTLNQPQHF.

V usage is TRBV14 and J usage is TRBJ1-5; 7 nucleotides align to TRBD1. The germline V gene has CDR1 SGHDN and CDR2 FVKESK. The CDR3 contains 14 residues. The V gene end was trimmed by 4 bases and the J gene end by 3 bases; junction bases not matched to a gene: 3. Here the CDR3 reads CASSPGTANQPQHF. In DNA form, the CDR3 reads TGTGCCAGCAGCCCAGGGACAGCCAATCAGCCCCAGCATTTT.

The DNA of the CDR3 is TGTGCCAGCAGTACCCCGGGATCAGGGGGCTACGAGCAGTACTTC. Translation gives CASSTPGSGGYEQYF. The rearrangement joins TRBV28 to TRBJ2-7; 7 bases are shared with TRBD1. This CDR3 has 15 amino acids. The ends lost 5 bases at V and 3 bases at J; junction bases unmatched: 10. From germline, CDR1 is MDHEN and CDR2 SYDVKM.

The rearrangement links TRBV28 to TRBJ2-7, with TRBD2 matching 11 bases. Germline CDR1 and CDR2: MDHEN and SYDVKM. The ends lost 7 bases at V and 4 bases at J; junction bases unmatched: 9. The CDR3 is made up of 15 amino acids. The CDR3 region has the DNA TGTGCCAGCAAACCGCTAGCGGGAGGTGTGTACGAGCAGTACTTC. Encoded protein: CASKPLAGGVYEQYF.

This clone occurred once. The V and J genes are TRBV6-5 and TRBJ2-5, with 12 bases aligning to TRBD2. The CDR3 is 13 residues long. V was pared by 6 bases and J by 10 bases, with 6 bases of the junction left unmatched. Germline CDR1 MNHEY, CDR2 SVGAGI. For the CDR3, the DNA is TGTGCCAGCAGCCTTGCTAGCGGGAGGGACCAGTACTTC. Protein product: CASSLASGRDQYF.